This T cell receptor (beta chain) stems from a study of blood T cells in healthy people across ages. The authors ran a second PCR of about 6 to 11 cycles using a sample-barcoded 5' primer and a J-beta primer mix. TCRdb analysed the 5' RACE reads with MiXCR anew, one entry per CDR3 protein. In the table there are fewer than 750,000 distinct CDR3 sequences, 40% to 65% of which are singletons. Trimming left V 2 bases short and J 3 bases short, with 17 bases between. CDR1 is SNHLY and CDR2 is FYNNEI in the germline V gene. The CDR3 loop spans 17 amino acids. The source of this sequence is a woman aged 80 or older in good health. Sequenced input: blood. This chain joins TRBV2 and TRBJ2-1; D is ambiguous. The CDR3 bases are TGTGCCAGCAGTGAATACCTCCACCAAACACGCTACAATGAGCAGTTCTTC. Encoded protein: CASSEYLHQTRYNEQFF.